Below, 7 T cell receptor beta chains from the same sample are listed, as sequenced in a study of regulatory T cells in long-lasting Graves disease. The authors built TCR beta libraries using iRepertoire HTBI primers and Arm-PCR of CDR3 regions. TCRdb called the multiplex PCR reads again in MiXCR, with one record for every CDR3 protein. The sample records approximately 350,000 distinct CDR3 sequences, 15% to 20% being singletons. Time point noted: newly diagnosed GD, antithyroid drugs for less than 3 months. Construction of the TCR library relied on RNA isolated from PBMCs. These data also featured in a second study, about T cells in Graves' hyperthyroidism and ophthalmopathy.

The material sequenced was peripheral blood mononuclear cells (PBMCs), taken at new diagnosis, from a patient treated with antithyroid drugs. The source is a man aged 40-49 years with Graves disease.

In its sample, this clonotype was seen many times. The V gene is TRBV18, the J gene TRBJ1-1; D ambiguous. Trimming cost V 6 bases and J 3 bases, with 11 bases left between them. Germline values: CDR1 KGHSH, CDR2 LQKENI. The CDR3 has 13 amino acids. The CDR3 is CASSRERDTEAFF. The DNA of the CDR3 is TGTGCCAGCTCTCGCGAGAGGGACACTGAAGCTTTCTTT.

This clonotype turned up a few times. CDR3 nucleotides: TGCGCCAGCAGCTTACAACCTCAGCGGGCTCTTGACTCTGGGGCCAACGTCCTGACTTTC. It is translated as CASSLQPQRALDSGANVLTF. The rearrangement joins TRBV5-1 to TRBJ2-6, with D possibly matching TRBD2 (6 bases). The V and J ends lost 2 bases and 0 bases respectively, with 21 bases between them. The CDR3 spans 20 residues. Germline CDR1 is SGHRS and CDR2 is YFSETQ.

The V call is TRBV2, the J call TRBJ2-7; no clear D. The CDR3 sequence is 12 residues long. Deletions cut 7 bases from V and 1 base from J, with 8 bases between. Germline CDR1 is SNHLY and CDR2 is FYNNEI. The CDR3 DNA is TGTGCCAGCAAGAGAGGATCCTACGAGCAGTACTTC. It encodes CASKRGSYEQYF. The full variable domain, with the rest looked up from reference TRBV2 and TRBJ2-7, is EPEVTQTPSHQVTQMGQEVILRCVPISNHLYFYWYRQILGQKVEFLVSFYNNEISEKSEIFDDQFSVERPDGSNFTLKIRSTKLEDSAMYFCASKRGSYEQYFGPGTRLTVT.

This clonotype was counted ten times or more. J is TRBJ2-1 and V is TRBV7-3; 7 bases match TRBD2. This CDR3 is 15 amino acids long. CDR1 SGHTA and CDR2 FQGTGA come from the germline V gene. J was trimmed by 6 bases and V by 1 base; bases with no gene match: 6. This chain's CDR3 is CASSLNERGSNEQFF. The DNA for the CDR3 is TGTGCCAGCAGCTTAAACGAGCGGGGCTCCAATGAGCAGTTCTTC. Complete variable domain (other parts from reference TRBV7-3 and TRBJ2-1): GAGVSQTPSNKVTEKGKYVELRCDPISGHTALYWYRQSLGQGPEFLIYFQGTGAADDSGLPNDRFFAVRPEGSVSTLKIQRTERGDSAVYLCASSLNERGSNEQFFGPGTRLTVL.

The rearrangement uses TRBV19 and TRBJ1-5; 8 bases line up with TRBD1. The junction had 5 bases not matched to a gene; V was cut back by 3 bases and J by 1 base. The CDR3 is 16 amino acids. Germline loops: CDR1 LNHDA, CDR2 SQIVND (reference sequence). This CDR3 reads CASSISRGQSNQPQHF. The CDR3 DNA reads TGTGCCAGTAGTATTTCCAGGGGGCAGAGCAATCAGCCCCAGCATTTT.

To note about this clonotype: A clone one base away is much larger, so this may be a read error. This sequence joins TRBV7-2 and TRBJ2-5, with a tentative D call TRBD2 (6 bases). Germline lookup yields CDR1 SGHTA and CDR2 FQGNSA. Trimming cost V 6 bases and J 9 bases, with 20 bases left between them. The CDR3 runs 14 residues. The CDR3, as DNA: TGTGCCAGCAGTTTCCCTTATCCTGGGGAGGCCCAGTACTTC. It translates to CASSFPYPGEAQYF.

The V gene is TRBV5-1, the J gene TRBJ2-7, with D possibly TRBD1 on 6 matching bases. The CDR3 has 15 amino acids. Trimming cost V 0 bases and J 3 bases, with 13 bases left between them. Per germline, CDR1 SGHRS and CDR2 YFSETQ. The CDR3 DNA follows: TGCGCCAGCAGCTTGGCCTTCGGACAGAACTACGAGCAGTACTTC. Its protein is CASSLAFGQNYEQYF.